This record looks at one TCR beta chain sequence and its context. Its antigen is unidentified. Sequencing of the DNA from cultured CD4+ T cells was carried out with the Oncomine TCR Beta short-read assay. Investigators isolated genomic DNA from cultured CD4+ T cells. TCRdb recomputed calls from the PCR reads with MiXCR, one row per CDR3 protein. The data show about 14,000 distinct CDR3 sequences, roughly 24% seen once. The data stem from a study of vaccination and CD4 T cells after COVID-19. The overall study: Cultures that served as controls received a CEFX pool, an HIV-1 Nef pool, or no peptide.

Treatment of the sample: roughly 11-day PBMC culture with coronavirus spike peptide pools or control peptides (ViraFEST assay). Trimming at V came to 0 bases and at J to 1 base, leaving 14 bases not matched to a gene. Germline CDR1 is SGHAT and CDR2 is FQNNGV. This CDR3 is 19 amino acids long. The sample here was CD4+ T cells from blood, cultured in vitro, taken after SARS-CoV-2 vaccination. The clonotype was recovered from a human donor who had recovered from COVID-19. The chain has TRBV11-2 and TRBJ1-1, with 7 bases lining up with TRBD1. CDR3 sequence (DNA): TGTGCCAGCAGCTTAGATTACCGGGTGACAGGGAGGGGGAACACTGAAGCTTTCTTT. Translating gives CASSLDYRVTGRGNTEAFF.